This TCR beta chain was sequenced during a study of regulatory T cells in long-lasting Graves disease. Time point in this sample: newly diagnosed GD, antithyroid drugs for less than 3 months. The TCR library was made from RNA extracted from PBMCs. Enrollment of patients was through an endocrinology department in Xi'an, China. The authors built TCR beta libraries using iRepertoire HTBI primers and Arm-PCR of CDR3 regions. In TCRdb, the multiplex PCR reads were re-called with MiXCR into one record per CDR3 protein. This sample has around 500,000 distinct CDR3 sequences, with around 12% found just once. CDR1 is SGHRS and CDR2 is YFSETQ in the germline V gene. This CDR3 contains 13 residues. Trimming stripped 0 bases from V and 6 bases from J, with 9 bases between. This clonotype appeared many times. These data were also reused for a study on T cells in Graves' hyperthyroidism and ophthalmopathy. As reported in that work: Lactation, pregnancy, other autoimmune disease or uncontrolled infection excluded patients. Most thyroid clonotypes with frequency above 0.001 were detected in blood.

The receptor was isolated from a woman aged 25 to 39 with Graves disease. The V gene is TRBV5-1, the J gene TRBJ2-5, with D uncertain. The source was peripheral blood mononuclear cells (PBMCs), collected at new diagnosis, from a patient treated with antithyroid drugs. The CDR3 nucleotides are TGCGCCAGCAGCTTGGAACCTAGAAAGACCCAGTACTTC. Its translation is CASSLEPRKTQYF.